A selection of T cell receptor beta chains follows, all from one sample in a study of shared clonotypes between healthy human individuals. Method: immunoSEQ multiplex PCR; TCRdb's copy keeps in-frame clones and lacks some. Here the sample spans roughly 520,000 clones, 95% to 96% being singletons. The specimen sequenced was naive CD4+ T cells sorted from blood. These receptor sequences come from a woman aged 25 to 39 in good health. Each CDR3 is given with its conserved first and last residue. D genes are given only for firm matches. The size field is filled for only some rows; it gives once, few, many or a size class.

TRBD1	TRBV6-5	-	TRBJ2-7	CASSYNRGYEQYF	TGTGCCAGCAGTTACAACAGGGGTTACGAGCAGTACTTC
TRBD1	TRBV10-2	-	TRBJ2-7	CASSSRDSRNYEQYF	TGCGCCAGCAGCTCCCGGGACAGTAGAAACTACGAGCAGTACTTC
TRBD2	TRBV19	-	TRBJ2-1	CASSMEGLVSYNEQFF	TGTGCCAGTAGTATGGAAGGACTAGTCTCCTACAATGAGCAGTTCTTC
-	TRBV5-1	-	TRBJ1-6	CASSLSSYNSPLHF	TGCGCCAGCAGCTTAAGCTCCTATAATTCACCCCTCCACTTT
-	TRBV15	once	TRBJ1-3	CATSRGVGGGGNTIYF	TGTGCCACCAGCAGAGGGGTCGGAGGAGGTGGAAACACCATATATTTT
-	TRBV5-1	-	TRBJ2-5	CASKNGEEETQYF	TGCGCCAGCAAGAACGGTGAGGAGGAGACCCAGTACTTC
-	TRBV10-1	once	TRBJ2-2	CASSNTNTGELFF	TGCGCCAGCAGTAACACCAACACCGGGGAGCTGTTTTTT
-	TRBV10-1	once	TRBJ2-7	CASSGGPSIAYEQYF	TGCGCCAGCAGTGGAGGGCCCTCGATTGCCTACGAGCAGTACTTC
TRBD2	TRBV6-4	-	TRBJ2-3	CASSDLGLAGHTDTQYF	TGTGCCAGCAGTGACCTGGGACTAGCGGGACACACAGATACGCAGTATTTT
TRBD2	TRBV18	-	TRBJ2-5	CASSPPYSGREQYF	TGTGCCAGCTCACCACCTTATAGCGGGAGGGAGCAGTACTTC
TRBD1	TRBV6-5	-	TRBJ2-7	CASSLTGVGRSEQYF	TGTGCCAGCAGTTTAACAGGGGTAGGACGCTCCGAGCAGTACTTC
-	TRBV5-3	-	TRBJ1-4	CARSLVHQRTNEKLFF	TGTGCCAGAAGCTTGGTACACCAGCGGACTAATGAAAAACTGTTTTTT
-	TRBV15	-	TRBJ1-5	CATSREVGQIKYSNQPQHF	TGTGCCACCAGCAGAGAGGTCGGGCAGATTAAATATAGCAATCAGCCCCAGCATTTT
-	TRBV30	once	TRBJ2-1	CAWSVSGRTREQFF	TGTGCCTGGAGTGTTTCCGGGAGAACTCGTGAGCAGTTCTTC
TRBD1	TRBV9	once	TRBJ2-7	CASSTGQGSFEQYF	TGTGCCAGCAGCACGGGACAGGGTTCATTCGAGCAGTACTTC
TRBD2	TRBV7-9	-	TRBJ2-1	CASSHPGTSGRAYEQFF	TGTGCCAGCAGCCACCCAGGGACTAGCGGGAGGGCCTATGAGCAGTTCTTC
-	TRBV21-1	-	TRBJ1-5	CASSKKTAGGGQPQHF	TGTGCCAGCAGCAAAAAGACGGCAGGGGGCGGTCAGCCCCAGCATTTT
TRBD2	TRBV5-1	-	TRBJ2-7	CASSPRGSGSSYEQYF	TGCGCCAGCAGCCCGCGAGGCAGCGGGAGCTCCTACGAGCAGTACTTC
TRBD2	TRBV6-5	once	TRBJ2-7	CASSYVAGAGPYEQYF	TGTGCCAGCAGTTACGTTGCGGGAGCCGGTCCCTACGAGCAGTACTTC
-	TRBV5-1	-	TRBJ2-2	CASSLLGELFF	TGCGCCAGCAGCTTATTAGGGGAGCTGTTTTTT
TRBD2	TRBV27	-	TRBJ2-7	CASRTTSGIPYEQYF	TGTGCCAGCAGGACGACTAGCGGGATCCCCTACGAGCAGTACTTC
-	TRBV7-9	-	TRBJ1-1	CASNRASTEAFF	TGTGCCAGCAACCGGGCGAGCACTGAAGCTTTCTTT
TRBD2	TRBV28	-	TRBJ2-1	CASSLGLAGGSYNEQFF	TGTGCCAGCAGTTTGGGACTAGCGGGGGGCTCCTACAATGAGCAGTTCTTC